Listed here are 14 T cell receptor beta chains from one sample, sequenced in a study of blood T cell repertoires in COVID-19. Generated by immunoSEQ multiplex PCR, the TCRdb table keeps only in-frame clones and is missing some. Of 50,000 to 55,000 clones listed, roughly 84% are singletons. Sequencing was carried out using peripheral blood. The receptors shown here come from a man aged 45-65 years with active COVID-19.

The chain has TRBV4-3 and TRBJ2-3; the match to TRBD2 covers 11 bases. CDR3 length: 20 residues. Trimming removed 5 bases from V and 0 bases from J; junction bases left unmatched: 16. Germline V CDR1 and CDR2: LGHNA, YSLEER. CDR3 protein: CASSSDLLAGGRSSTDTQYF. The CDR3 DNA is TGCGCCAGCAGCTCAGACCTTCTAGCGGGGGGTCGTTCCAGCACAGATACGCAGTATTTT.

The chain has TRBV11-2 and TRBJ2-1; a weak D match, TRBD1 (5 bases). Germline assignment: CDR1 SGHAT and CDR2 FQNNGV. The CDR3 spans 15 residues. The V end was cut by 5 bases, the J end by 9 bases, with 20 bases between. This CDR3 is CASSIPVTSRVEQFF. The CDR3 DNA reads as TGTGCCAGCAGCATTCCGGTGACGAGCAGGGTTGAGCAGTTCTTC.

This rearrangement joins TRBV7-2 to TRBJ2-7; no definite D call. CDR3 size: 12 residues. V was shortened by 5 bases and J by 3 bases, with 8 bases between the two germline ends. CDR1 is SGHTA, CDR2 FQGNSA, per germline. The CDR3 DNA reads as TGTGCCAGCAGCCAAAATAGCTACGAGCAGTACTTC. Residues: CASSQNSYEQYF.

This clone was seen a single time. The V call is TRBV18, the J call TRBJ1-4; TRBD1 aligns across 8 bases. The length of the CDR3 is 16 residues. V lost 2 bases to trimming and J lost 4 bases; unmatched junction nucleotides: 6. Germline V gives CDR1 KGHSH, CDR2 LQKENI. DNA for the CDR3: TGTGCCAGCTCACCAGGGACAGGCGGGAATAATGAAAAACTGTTTTTT. This codes for CASSPGTGGNNEKLFF.

The chain recombines TRBV2 with TRBJ2-7, with 12 bases identical to TRBD2. The CDR3 loop spans 15 amino acids. With 3 bases clipped from V and 3 bases from J, the junction kept 3 bases outside the gene matches. Germline V gene lookup returns CDR1 SNHLY and CDR2 FYNNEI. CDR3 DNA sequence: TGTGCCAGCAGTGACGGACTAGCGGGAAGCTACGAGCAGTACTTC. Translated, it gives CASSDGLAGSYEQYF.

The chain recombines TRBV6-6 with TRBJ2-7, with D perhaps TRBD2 (6 bases). Trimming removed 6 bases from V and 2 bases from J, with 11 bases in between. The CDR3 loop spans 13 amino acids. CDR1 and CDR2 from the germline V gene are MNHNY and SVGAGI (reference sequence). CDR3 in amino acids: CASRLAETYEQYF. CDR3 coding DNA: TGTGCCAGCAGGTTAGCGGAAACCTACGAGCAGTACTTC.

The chain joins TRBV7-2 to TRBJ1-2, with 10 positions matching TRBD1. The CDR3 is 18 amino acids. V lost 5 bases to trimming and J lost 4 bases; unmatched junction nucleotides: 16. Germline lookup yields CDR1 SGHTA and CDR2 FQGNSA. CDR3 sequence reads: CASSPQKPGQGGSYGYTF. CDR3 bases: TGTGCCAGCAGCCCACAAAAACCCGGACAGGGGGGGAGCTATGGCTACACCTTC.

The chain links TRBV5-4 to TRBJ2-1; D gene uncertain. CDR1 and CDR2 from the germline V gene are SGHNT and YYREEE (reference sequence). Between the trimmed V and J ends, which lost 0 bases and 5 bases, there was a span of 12 bases. This CDR3 is built from 15 residues. The DNA of the CDR3 is TGTGCCAGCAGCTTGGCTTCTGGGCTACACAATGAGCAGTTCTTC. Protein product: CASSLASGLHNEQFF.

V gene TRBV7-7 combines with J gene TRBJ1-3; the D is unclear. CDR1 and CDR2 (germline): SSHAT, FNYEAQ (reference sequence). The CDR3 loop spans 15 amino acids. V was clipped by 2 bases and J by 4 bases, with 12 bases between them. CDR3 loop: CASSLSLNEGNTIYF. Written as DNA, the CDR3 is TGTGCCAGCAGCTTAAGCCTGAACGAAGGAAACACCATATATTTT.

V and J are TRBV5-1 and TRBJ2-1; 7 bases map to TRBD1. This CDR3 region has 14 residues. Germline CDR1 reads SGHRS; CDR2 reads YFSETQ. V trimming: 4 bases; J trimming: 9 bases; junction bases outside the gene matches: 10. Here the CDR3 reads CASSEGQSWSEQFF. CDR3 coding DNA: TGCGCCAGCAGCGAGGGACAGAGTTGGAGTGAGCAGTTCTTC.

The J gene is TRBJ1-4, the V gene TRBV18, with a tentative D call TRBD1 (6 bases). The germline V gene has CDR1 KGHSH and CDR2 LQKENI. V shed 3 bases and J shed 3 bases, with 8 bases lying between them. The CDR3 sequence is 14 residues long. CDR3 sequence: CASSPRGANEKLFF. Here the CDR3 DNA reads TGTGCCAGCTCACCCAGGGGTGCTAATGAAAAACTGTTTTTT.

The rearrangement uses TRBV4-2 and TRBJ2-3, with 10 bases identical to TRBD2. Per germline, CDR1 LGHNA and CDR2 YNFKEQ. V lost 0 bases and J lost 2; bases outside the gene matches: 8. This CDR3 has 18 amino acids. CDR3 in DNA: TGTGCCAGCAGCCAAGATTGGCTAGCGGGAGTCACCACAGATACGCAGTATTTT. It is translated as CASSQDWLAGVTTDTQYF.

J is TRBJ2-1 and V is TRBV6-1; 8 bases are shared with TRBD2. Germline V gives CDR1 MNHNS, CDR2 SASEGT. This CDR3 has 14 residues. V lost 5 bases and J lost 7; bases outside the gene matches: 7. CDR3 amino acids: CASSYTSGGNEQFF. CDR3 coding DNA: TGTGCCAGCAGTTATACTAGCGGAGGGAATGAGCAGTTCTTC.

The sample holds one count of this clone. This chain joins TRBV18 and TRBJ1-2, with unresolved D. The V end lost 0 bases, the J end lost 6 bases, and 8 bases lay between the germline ends. Germline lookup yields CDR1 KGHSH and CDR2 LQKENI. There are 13 residues in the CDR3. CDR3 loop: CASSPPSPDGYTF. Written as DNA, the CDR3 is TGTGCCAGCTCACCACCGAGTCCGGATGGCTACACCTTC.